The 20 T cell receptor beta chains listed next were all sequenced from one sample in a study of spatial heterogeneity in lung cancer. The time point here: sample taken at primary tumor resection. Via MiXCR, TCRdb re-called the 5' RACE reads, giving one row per CDR3 protein. This sample has approximately 44,000 distinct CDR3 sequences; around 15% occur once, and the top ten carry around 54%. This material consisted of PBMCs, taken at surgery. The source of these receptors is a male donor with early-stage non-small cell lung cancer.

The chain is built from TRBV29-1 and TRBJ2-1; tentative D call: TRBD1 (6 bases). The V gene lost 5 bases and the J gene lost 1 base, with 12 bases spanning the gap. Per germline, CDR1 SQVTM and CDR2 ANQGSEA. The CDR3 has 14 amino acids. CDR3 sequence (DNA): TGCAGCGTTCTTCGGCAGGGGTCCTACAATGAGCAGTTCTTC. Translated: CSVLRQGSYNEQFF.

This clonotype has a count of ten or more. For the CDR3, the DNA is TGCAGTGCTAGACCCGGACGGGTTAACTATGGCTACACCTTC. Translating it yields CSARPGRVNYGYTF. The V and J genes are TRBV20-1 and TRBJ1-2; no clear D. Germline values: CDR1 DFQATT, CDR2 SNEGSKA (reference sequence). Trimming stripped 2 bases from V and 1 base from J, with 11 bases between. The CDR3 runs 14 residues.

On this clonotype: One junction end does not reproduce the germline sequence, and a read error may be involved. This chain's CDR3 is CASSFAIADGTF. The CDR3 region has the DNA TGTGCCAGCAGCTTCGCTATCGCCGACGGGACATTC. The chain employs TRBV5-6 and TRBJ1-1; D is possibly TRBD1 (6 bases). CDR3 length: 12 residues. Per germline, CDR1 SGHDT and CDR2 YYEEEE. The entire variable domain, with the rest obtained from reference TRBV5-6 and TRBJ1-1, is as follows: DAGVTQSPTHLIKTRGQQVTLRCSPKSGHDTVSWYQQALGQGPQFIFQYYEEEERQRGNFPDRFSGHQFPNYSSELNVNALLLGDSALYLCASSFAIADGTFGQGTRLTVV.

In this sample, this clonotype turned up many times. The chain recombines TRBV28 with TRBJ1-5, with D unresolved. The V end was cut by 2 bases, the J end by 0 bases, with 8 bases between. Per the germline V gene, CDR1 is MDHEN and CDR2 is SYDVKM. CDR3 length: 15 amino acids. CDR3 residues: CASSLGGDSNQPQHF. Here the CDR3 DNA reads TGTGCCAGCAGTTTAGGCGGTGATAGCAATCAGCCCCAGCATTTT.

The rearrangement joins TRBV20-1 to TRBJ2-7; 14 bases agree with TRBD2. The CDR3 loop spans 16 amino acids. The germline V gene has CDR1 DFQATT and CDR2 SNEGSKA (reference sequence). After removal of 6 bases from V and 6 bases from J, the junction contained 13 bases not matched to a gene. DNA for the CDR3: TGCAGTGCGACTCCGGGACTAGCGGGAGCCGAGCGCGAGCAGTACTTC. Amino acid sequence: CSATPGLAGAEREQYF.

The rearrangement links TRBV11-3 to TRBJ2-3, with a possible D match to TRBD1 (5 bases). The germline V gene encodes CDR1 SGHNT and CDR2 YENEEA. The V gene lost 3 bases and the J gene lost 4 bases, with 14 bases spanning the gap. This CDR3 has 15 amino acids. In DNA form, the CDR3 reads TGTGCCAGCAGCTTTGGTCACCTGGGGCCAGATACGCAGTATTTT. Translating it yields CASSFGHLGPDTQYF.

V is TRBV28 and J is TRBJ2-1; TRBD2 aligns across 9 bases. This CDR3 is 17 amino acids long. Trimming at V came to 3 bases and at J to 4 bases, leaving 10 bases not matched to a gene. CDR1 MDHEN and CDR2 SYDVKM come from the germline V gene. CDR3 residues: CASSLDSGLASYNEQFF. In nucleotides, the CDR3 is TGTGCCAGCAGTTTGGACTCAGGACTAGCGTCTTACAATGAGCAGTTCTTC.

The chain links TRBV5-4 to TRBJ2-2, with D possibly being TRBD1 (5 bases). V lost 4 bases, J lost 6 bases, and 16 bases lay in between. Germline V gene lookup returns CDR1 SGHNT and CDR2 YYREEE (reference sequence). The CDR3 runs to 15 residues. The CDR3 DNA is TGTGCCAGCAGCATACAAAGCAGGGCGTCCGGGGAGCTGTTTTTT. It specifies CASSIQSRASGELFF.

This clonotype was counted ten times or more. The rearrangement joins TRBV2 to TRBJ2-5; D may match TRBD1 or TRBD2 (5 bases each). The CDR3 length is 14 residues. The germline CDR1 and CDR2 sequences are SNHLY and FYNNEI. V lost 5 bases, J lost 5 bases, and 15 bases lay in between. CDR3: CASSLPPRGETQYF. The CDR3 DNA reads as TGTGCCAGCAGTCTGCCCCCGAGGGGCGAGACCCAGTACTTC.

The V and J genes are TRBV9 and TRBJ2-5; D gene uncertain. V lost 0 bases and J lost 2, with 11 bases in between. CDR3 length equals 15 residues. Germline-derived CDR1 and CDR2 are SGDLS and YYNGEE. In DNA form, the CDR3 reads TGTGCCAGCAGCGTAGCGGGTCGGCAGCAAGAGACCCAGTACTTC. Translation: CASSVAGRQQETQYF.

The CDR3 bases are TGTGCCAGCAGCCCCAACGGGGCTCACACCGGGGAGCTGTTTTTT. Translation: CASSPNGAHTGELFF. This chain links TRBV14 with TRBJ2-2; D tentatively reads TRBD1 or TRBD2 (5 bases each). Trimming pared 4 bases from V and 3 bases from J, leaving 12 bases between. CDR1 is SGHDN and CDR2 is FVKESK in the germline V gene. The CDR3 has 15 residues.

This clonotype rates as medium-sized (0.01 to 0.1%). J is TRBJ2-1 and V is TRBV7-2; no definite D call. CDR1 is SGHTA, CDR2 FQGNSA, per germline. Trimming took 4 bases from V and 2 from J, leaving 6 bases between them. The CDR3 runs to 13 residues. The CDR3 DNA is TGTGCCAGCAGCTCCGCTCCCTACAATGAGCAGTTCTTC. It specifies CASSSAPYNEQFF.

This clonotype showed up many times. The CDR3 nucleotides are TGCGCCAGCAGCCAAGAGGGCCGGACCCAAGAGACCCAGTACTTC. Translated, it gives CASSQEGRTQETQYF. The chain employs TRBV4-1 and TRBJ2-5, with D hard to call. The CDR3 extends over 15 amino acids. The germline V gene encodes CDR1 MGHRA and CDR2 YSYEKL. V lost 0 bases and J 1 base, leaving 9 bases between the germline ends.

This clonotype occurred a few times. The chain employs TRBV28 and TRBJ2-5, with 9 bases aligning to TRBD2. This CDR3 is built from 15 residues. The germline gives CDR1 MDHEN, CDR2 SYDVKM. Trimming removed 5 bases from V and 4 bases from J; junction bases left unmatched: 8. The CDR3: CASSPSSGTRETQYF. CDR3 in DNA: TGTGCCAGCAGTCCTTCTAGCGGGACCCGAGAGACCCAGTACTTC.

This chain uses TRBV29-1 with TRBJ1-2; D is undetermined. CDR1 and CDR2 from the germline V gene are SQVTM and ANQGSEA. The V gene lost 4 bases and the J gene lost 4 bases, with 10 bases spanning the gap. This CDR3 comprises 12 residues. The CDR3 DNA sequence: TGCAGCGTTGTCGCAGGACTCTATGGCTACACCTTC. This sequence encodes CSVVAGLYGYTF.

This clonotype was seen more than once but under ten times. The chain is built from TRBV15 and TRBJ2-2; D may be TRBD2 (6 bases). The germline V gene encodes CDR1 LNHNV and CDR2 YYDKDF (reference sequence). The CDR3 runs 14 residues. V shed 6 bases and J shed 4 bases, with 12 bases lying between them. The CDR3 bases are TGTGCCACCAGGACCCCGGAGGGCACCGGGGAGCTGTTTTTT. Its translation is CATRTPEGTGELFF.

This clonotype turned up a few times. The chain links TRBV14 to TRBJ2-3, with D hard to call. The germline V gene encodes CDR1 SGHDN and CDR2 FVKESK. V was cut by 6 bases and J by 4 bases, with 8 bases left in between. The CDR3 has 12 residues. This CDR3 is CASSPRADTQYF. The CDR3 DNA reads as TGTGCCAGCAGTCCCCGGGCAGATACGCAGTATTTT.

In its sample, this clonotype was seen a few times. The V gene is TRBV5-1, the J gene TRBJ2-2; D may be TRBD1 (6 bases). This CDR3 has 15 amino acids. The germline V gene has CDR1 SGHRS and CDR2 YFSETQ. The V and J ends lost 2 bases and 1 base respectively, with 9 bases between them. This chain's CDR3 is CASSFHRENTGELFF. The DNA for the CDR3 is TGCGCCAGCAGCTTCCACAGGGAGAACACCGGGGAGCTGTTTTTT.

This clonotype occurred many times. The chain carries TRBV6-2 or TRBV6-3 and TRBJ1-1; D is unclear. V was pared by 4 bases and J by 0 bases, with 12 bases between. Germline lookup yields CDR1 MNHEY and CDR2 SVGEGT. This CDR3 is built from 15 residues. The CDR3 bases are TGTGCCAGCAGTTCCCTCGGCAGGCTGAACACTGAAGCTTTCTTT. Protein: CASSSLGRLNTEAFF.

V is TRBV6-5 and J is TRBJ1-4; a possible D gene is TRBD1 (6 bases). The CDR3 spans 16 residues. Trimming stripped 0 bases from V and 0 bases from J, with 8 bases between. Germline assignment: CDR1 MNHEY and CDR2 SVGAGI. The CDR3 DNA follows: TGTGCCAGCAGTTACTCCTACAGGGCAACTAATGAAAAACTGTTTTTT. This sequence encodes CASSYSYRATNEKLFF.